The source of this T cell receptor (beta chain) is a study of T cells in Graves' hyperthyroidism and ophthalmopathy. Across the whole study: Peripheral blood sampling occurred at initial diagnosis, before any treatment.

Notes on the study in general: The blood repertoire included most of the expanded thyroid clonotypes above 0.001. A model using 13 V-J features told ophthalmopathy apart from stable hyperthyroidism.

At least ten counts were recorded for this clonotype. Its antigen remains unidentified. Cells are PBMCs isolated from 10 ml of fresh blood. Regions amplified from RNA transcripts were the TCR beta CDR3 regions. A first-round RT-PCR of the TCR CDR3 used the HTBI primer set. TCRdb ran MiXCR on the multiplex PCR reads and lists one entry per CDR3 protein. The table shows a few hundred thousand distinct CDR3 sequences, with 15% to 20% occurring only once. The receptor's source is a middle-aged woman with Graves' ophthalmopathy. The material sequenced was blood.

CDR3 sequence (DNA): TGTGCCAGCAGTTTAGGGACGGGGATCCTATACGAGCAGTACTTC. Translation: CASSLGTGILYEQYF. V gene TRBV28 combines with J gene TRBJ2-7, with D perhaps given as TRBD1 or TRBD2 (5 bases each). Per the germline V gene, CDR1 is MDHEN and CDR2 is SYDVKM. V was trimmed by 2 bases and J by 4 bases, leaving 15 bases between them. The CDR3 has 15 residues.